This T cell receptor (beta chain) originates from a study of T cell changes during pregnancy in multiple sclerosis. TCRdb's table, derived via immunoSEQ multiplex PCR, lists solely in-frame clones and lacks some. This table has under 75,000 clones, 80% to 95% appearing once. Germline V gives CDR1 SGHTA, CDR2 FQGNSA. The CDR3 is 15 amino acids. Trimming pared 4 bases from V and 8 bases from J, leaving 18 bases between. The sample consisted of peripheral blood, taken in the third trimester of pregnancy. V and J are TRBV7-2 and TRBJ2-1, with D tentatively TRBD2 (5 bases). This TCR derives from a female donor in good health, enrolled as a control in a pregnancy study. Written as DNA, the CDR3 is TGTGCCAGCAGCTGGTGGGGAGCCGTATCCGATGAGCAGTTCTTC. Translation gives CASSWWGAVSDEQFF. Full variable domain (remainder filled in from reference TRBV7-2 and TRBJ2-1): GAGVSQSPSNKVTEKGKDVELRCDPISGHTALYWYRQSLGQGLEFLIYFQGNSAPDKSGLPSDRFSAERTGGSVSTLTIQRTQQEDSAVYLCASSWWGAVSDEQFFGPGTRLTVL.